This T cell receptor beta chain was captured by sequencing in a study of shared clonotypes between healthy human individuals. Remarks on this clone: Its target is not known.

The study, taken as a whole, reports: Larger richness was generally estimated for naive than memory subsets.

V was cut by 3 bases and J by 4 bases, with 15 bases left in between. Looked up from germline, CDR1 is LNHDA and CDR2 is SQIVND (reference sequence). CDR3 size: 15 residues. It was CD45RO-negative cells, positively selected for CCR7, that made up naive CD8 cells, with terminally differentiated effector memory CD45RA+ cells excluded. Several immunoSEQ plates received, in even portions, the genomic DNA of each subset. Source study methods: ImmunoSEQ supplied junction-only sequences lacking quality scores, so filtering was different. Method: immunoSEQ multiplex PCR; TCRdb's copy keeps in-frame clones and lacks some. Clone size and the V and J calls come from that table; the DNA yielded D and trimming. The sample lists roughly 2.1 million clones, just over 90% seen once, with roughly 1.7% in the top ten.

The rearrangement links TRBV19 to TRBJ1-1, with unresolved D. The TCR was taken from a man aged 18 to 35 in good health. Some clones in this sample may be carry-over from other donors' samples. The sequenced sample was naive CD8+ T cells from PBMCs. The CDR3 coding sequence is TGTGCCAGTAGTATTAAGGGCCCGGCGAGCACTGAAGCTTTCTTT. Translated: CASSIKGPASTEAFF.